This TCR beta chain was observed in a study of glioma-infiltrating T cells. On the study more broadly: Glioma patients had dexamethasone for six or fewer days before surgery. Study findings and constraints: Very few CDR3 sequences were shared between tissue and blood.

A word on this clonotype: What it binds is not known.

Using RNA template, CDR3s of TCR alpha and beta were amplified with iRepertoire arm-PCR. For one-step reverse transcription and amplification, 100-400 ng of tissue mRNA or PBMC total RNA was used. MiXCR, applied by TCRdb to the multiplex PCR reads, yields one record per CDR3 protein. Of about 410,000 distinct CDR3 sequences in the sample, around 45% were seen once. Trimming removed 5 bases from V and 7 bases from J; junction bases left unmatched: 20. Germline lookup yields CDR1 LNHDA and CDR2 SQIVND (reference sequence). This CDR3 region has 17 residues. The chain recombines TRBV19 with TRBJ2-7, with 7 positions matching TRBD2. The sequencing input was glioma tissue, nonneoplastic brain tissue, or PBMCs (not recorded which). The clonotype originates from a human donor with low-grade glioma or glioblastoma, undergoing nonglioma brain surgery, or in good health (not recorded which). CDR3 region: CASSSPTGTTPLSEQYF. The CDR3 nucleotides read TGTGCCAGTAGTTCTCCTACCGGGACTACCCCTCTGAGTGAGCAGTACTTC.